This T cell receptor beta chain is from a study of OX40 agonist ivuxolimab in advanced cancers. About the study: Administration of intravenous ivuxolimab to patients occurred every 2 weeks at 0.01 to 10 mg/kg. Partial responses were achieved by three patients, one with hepatocellular carcinoma and two with cutaneous melanoma.

On this clone: Its matching antigen is unknown.

Study results and caveats: Certain nonresponding patients likewise had low normalized T-cell clonal expansion. Clonal expansion was seen in CD4+ and CD8+ blood T cells by week 6 at 0.1 to 3.0 mg/kg.

Trimming cost V 6 bases and J 0 bases, with 9 bases left between them. Germline V gene sequence: CDR1 LGHNA, CDR2 YNFKEQ. CDR3 length: 14 residues. The method was immunoSEQ multiplex PCR; TCRdb's version includes in-frame clones alone and lacks a portion of them. Counted here are fewer than 85,000 clones, roughly 80% occurring once; the ten biggest clones make up 5% to 6%. The V and J genes are TRBV4-2 and TRBJ1-3, with D tentatively TRBD1 (5 bases). This clonotype originated in an adult with an advanced solid tumor such as melanoma, head and neck, liver or kidney cancer. Sample: CD4+ or CD8+ T cells sorted from blood, taken in a trial of the OX40 agonist ivuxolimab. CDR3 residues: CASREGSSGNTIYF. CDR3 DNA: TGTGCCAGCAGAGAGGGGAGCTCTGGAAACACCATATATTTT.